Here is one T cell receptor beta chain with its context. The antigen is not known. PCR employed 60 Vbeta and 13 Jbeta primers. Sequenced by immunoSEQ multiplex PCR; TCRdb stores in-frame clones only, minus some. This table holds about 120,000 clones, around 74% found once. The data are from a study of cytomegalovirus exposure and HLA in healthy donors. Study outcomes and limitations: The authors reported that TCR beta sequences could predict HLA-A and HLA-B alleles. These predictions were accurate for most subjects in the first cohort. The authors later found HLA-associated TCR beta chains more clonally expanded than equally common others. An analysis that came later showed most CMV-associated TCR beta chains appearing HLA-restricted. In a later analysis, specific HLA alleles were associated with around 17,000 TCR beta sequences at a 0.05 false discovery rate.

V was clipped by 4 bases and J by 3 bases; unmatched bases: 11. CDR1 and CDR2 (germline): SGHRS, YFSETQ. This CDR3 has 16 residues. The chain has TRBV5-1 and TRBJ2-3, with TRBD2 matching 7 bases. Material: PBMCs. The receptor's source is a woman under 30 in good health and CMV-seronegative. In nucleotides, the CDR3 is TGCGCCAGCAGCATGGAAACTAGCGTAGGAACAGATACGCAGTATTTT. Amino acids: CASSMETSVGTDTQYF.